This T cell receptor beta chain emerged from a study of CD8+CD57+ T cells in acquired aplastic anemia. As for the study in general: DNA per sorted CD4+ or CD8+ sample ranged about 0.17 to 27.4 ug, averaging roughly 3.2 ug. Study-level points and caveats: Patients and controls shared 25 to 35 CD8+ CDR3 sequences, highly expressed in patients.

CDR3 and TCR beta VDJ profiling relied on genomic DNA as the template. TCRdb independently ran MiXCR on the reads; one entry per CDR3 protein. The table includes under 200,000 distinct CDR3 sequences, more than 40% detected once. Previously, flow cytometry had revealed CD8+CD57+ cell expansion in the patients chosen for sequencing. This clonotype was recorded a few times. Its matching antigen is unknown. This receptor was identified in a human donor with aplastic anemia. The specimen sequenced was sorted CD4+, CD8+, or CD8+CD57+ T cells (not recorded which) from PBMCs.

The CDR3 DNA follows: TGTGCCACCAGTGAAAGGGGGTATGGCTACACCTTC. It codes for CATSERGYGYTF. The genes are TRBV24-1 and TRBJ1-2, with a possible D match to TRBD1 (6 bases). The V gene lost 4 bases and the J gene lost 5 bases, with 7 bases spanning the gap. The CDR3 loop spans 12 amino acids. Germline V CDR1 and CDR2: KGHDR, SFDVKD.